One sample yielded the 17 T cell receptor beta chains listed below, sequenced in a study of post-analysis software for immune sequencing data (dated by TCRdb to between 2014 and 2017). Beyond this particular receptor, the publication reports: Four to six TRBV segments, including TRBV5-6, TRBV5-1 and TRBV20-1, were significantly more frequent in patients than controls.

Which antigens these TCRs recognize remains unknown. Libraries were prepared through PCR. The sample was run on an Illumina HiSeq 2500. Unique molecular identifiers were incorporated into TCR beta cDNA libraries to reduce PCR and sequencing biases. TCRdb trimmed public reads at Q25 via fastp, called clones via MiXCR and kept in-frame beta chains. Entries that share a CDR3 protein sequence are merged under the most common genes and DNA. This sample holds hundreds of thousands of distinct CDR3 sequences; around 40% were observed only once. 1.5% to 2% of the sample comes from the top ten. The sample taken for sequencing was blood. Every receptor here comes from a girl between 5 and 17 years old with multiple sclerosis.

The chain carries TRBV3-1 and TRBJ1-2, with 7 bases fitting TRBD1. The CDR3 consists of 18 residues. After removal of 1 base from V and 5 bases from J, the junction contained 16 bases not matched to a gene. Germline CDR1 LGHDT, CDR2 YNNKEL (reference sequence). The CDR3 loop is CASSQGFWRGDSKYGYTF. In DNA, the CDR3 is TGTGCCAGCAGCCAAGGATTTTGGCGTGGGGACAGCAAATATGGCTACACCTTC.

This chain connects TRBV2 to TRBJ2-5; a possible D gene is TRBD1 (6 bases). From germline, CDR1 is SNHLY and CDR2 FYNNEI. This CDR3 has 13 residues. V gave up 6 bases and J gave up 11 bases, with 19 bases separating them. The CDR3 loop reads CASSVTRDNEQYF. The CDR3 coding sequence is TGTGCCAGCAGCGTTACCCGGGACAATGAGCAGTACTTC.

This chain links TRBV6-5 with TRBJ1-2; possible D gene TRBD1, 5 bases. Trimming cost V 6 bases and J 4 bases, with 12 bases left between them. Germline V gene sequence: CDR1 MNHEY, CDR2 SVGAGI. The CDR3 has 13 residues. This CDR3 reads CASRPGGPYGYTF. The DNA of the CDR3 is TGTGCCAGCAGGCCGGGGGGTCCCTATGGCTACACCTTC.

This clonotype was detected a few times. The gene calls are TRBV13 and TRBJ2-1; weak D call: TRBD1 (5 bases). Germline V gene sequence: CDR1 PRHDT, CDR2 FYEKMQ (reference sequence). Trimming took 0 bases from V and 6 from J, leaving 21 bases between them. The CDR3 sequence is 18 residues long. The CDR3 spells CASSLGISKTSGLNEQFF. For the CDR3, the DNA is TGTGCCAGCAGCTTAGGGATCTCGAAGACCTCAGGGCTCAATGAGCAGTTCTTC.

This rearrangement joins TRBV29-1 to TRBJ2-7, with D uncertain. The CDR3 runs to 14 residues. Looked up from germline, CDR1 is SQVTM and CDR2 is ANQGSEA. V lost 0 bases, J lost 0 bases, and 9 bases lay in between. The CDR3 sequence: CSVEDRQTSYEQYF. The CDR3 DNA reads as TGCAGCGTTGAAGATCGGCAGACCTCCTACGAGCAGTACTTC.

On this clonotype: A read error may be the cause here, since a much bigger clone is one base away. The V and J genes are TRBV7-9 and TRBJ1-2, with a weak D call TRBD1 (6 bases). CDR3 size: 12 residues. Germline V gives CDR1 SEHNR, CDR2 FQNEAQ (reference sequence). Trimming stripped 5 bases from V and 4 bases from J, with 8 bases between. CDR3 coding DNA: TGTGCCAGCAGCCGGGACATCTATGGCTACACCTTC. Translation gives CASSRDIYGYTF.

This clonotype was counted a few times. The chain recombines TRBV4-2 with TRBJ2-3; 10 nucleotides agree with TRBD2. This CDR3 has 15 amino acids. CDR1 and CDR2 (germline): LGHNA, YNFKEQ. With 4 bases clipped from V and 2 bases from J, the junction kept 3 bases outside the gene matches. The CDR3 nucleotides read TGTGCCAGCAGCCGCGGACTAGCGGCCACAGATACGCAGTATTTT. Protein: CASSRGLAATDTQYF.

This clonotype occurred a few times. This chain uses TRBV6-5 with TRBJ2-5; a weak D match, TRBD2 (5 bases). Deletions cut 7 bases from V and 7 bases from J, with 16 bases between. Germline V gene lookup returns CDR1 MNHEY and CDR2 SVGAGI. This CDR3 is built from 13 residues. The CDR3: CASKLDAGATQYF. DNA for the CDR3: TGTGCCAGCAAACTAGACGCCGGTGCGACCCAGTACTTC.

The rearrangement uses TRBV6-5 and TRBJ2-3, with TRBD1 matching 8 bases. Unmatched junction bases numbered 0, after V lost 1 base and J lost 6 bases. The CDR3 length is 13 residues. Germline values: CDR1 MNHEY, CDR2 SVGAGI. CDR3 protein: CASSYWTGDTQYF. Here the CDR3 DNA reads TGTGCCAGCAGTTACTGGACAGGGGATACGCAGTATTTT.

The chain uses TRBV29-1 and TRBJ2-1; 8 positions match TRBD2. V trimming: 4 bases; J trimming: 0 bases; junction bases outside the gene matches: 11. CDR1 is SQVTM, CDR2 ANQGSEA, per germline. This CDR3 has 17 residues. CDR3 sequence reads: CSVAPTLLADSYNEQFF. In DNA form, the CDR3 reads TGCAGCGTTGCCCCAACGCTACTAGCGGACTCCTACAATGAGCAGTTCTTC.

V is TRBV12-3 or TRBV12-4 and J is TRBJ1-5; D is uncertain. CDR3 length: 14 residues. Trimming took 6 bases from V and 3 from J, leaving 12 bases between them. CDR3 DNA sequence: TGTGCCAGCAGGTCTTGGCCGGACAATCAGCCCCAGCATTTT. As protein: CASRSWPDNQPQHF.

The chain has TRBV4-1 and TRBJ2-7; either TRBD1 or TRBD2 may supply D (5 bases each). V lost 3 bases and J 4 bases, leaving 10 bases between the germline ends. Germline V gene data show CDR1 as MGHRA and CDR2 as YSYEKL. The CDR3 sequence is 13 residues long. The CDR3 is CASSHGEGYEQYF. The CDR3 region has the DNA TGCGCCAGCAGCCACGGTGAGGGGTACGAGCAGTACTTC.

The chain recombines TRBV25-1 with TRBJ2-7; tentatively, D is TRBD2 (6 bases). Gene TRBJ2-5 matches the end of the DNA better, so the J call may be wrong. The CDR3 runs 18 residues. Germline V gene lookup returns CDR1 MGHDK and CDR2 SYGVNS. The CDR3 protein is CASRLFSEEGSEGETQYF. The CDR3 nucleotides are TGTGCCAGCAGACTTTTCTCAGAAGAAGGGTCGGAGGGTGAGACCCAGTACTTC.

The J gene is TRBJ2-1, the V gene TRBV3-1; D is unresolved. The CDR3 has 15 amino acids. Germline CDR1 LGHDT, CDR2 YNNKEL (reference sequence). V was pared by 0 bases and J by 6 bases, with 12 bases between. CDR3 coding DNA: TGTGCCAGCAGCCAAGATGGGTCGATTTTCAATGAGCAGTTCTTC. This sequence encodes CASSQDGSIFNEQFF.

The chain recombines TRBV6-5 with TRBJ2-7; the D is unclear. The better agreement between TRBJ2-5 and the DNA end casts doubt on the J call. This CDR3 spans 15 amino acids. CDR1 is MNHEY, CDR2 SVGAGI, per germline. This CDR3 reads CASTRRGQPQETQYF. In nucleotides, the CDR3 is TGTGCCAGTACGCGGAGAGGTCAGCCCCAAGAGACCCAGTACTTC.

The chain has TRBV6-6 and TRBJ1-5; D may be TRBD1 (5 bases). The CDR3 is 13 residues long. CDR1 MNHNY and CDR2 SVGAGI come from the germline V gene (reference sequence). Deletions cut 6 bases from V and 3 bases from J, with 9 bases between. DNA of the CDR3: TGTGCCAGCAGCCTACAGGACAATCAGCCCCAGCATTTT. Encoded protein: CASSLQDNQPQHF.

In this sample, this clonotype turned up once. The CDR3 region is CASSPPLLYPYEQYF. In nucleotides, the CDR3 is TGTGCCAGCAGTCCGCCTCTGCTGTACCCCTACGAGCAGTACTTC. V and J are TRBV28 and TRBJ2-7; D gene unclear. This CDR3 spans 15 amino acids. Per the germline V gene, CDR1 is MDHEN and CDR2 is SYDVKM. V was clipped by 5 bases and J by 2 bases, with 16 bases between them.